This is a list of T cell receptor beta chains from one sample in a study of regulatory T cells in long-lasting Graves disease. One entry per CDR3 protein results from TCRdb running MiXCR on the multiplex PCR reads. The table shows 250,000 to 300,000 distinct CDR3 sequences, with 18% occurring only once. The same specimen was also included in a second study, on T cells in Graves' hyperthyroidism and ophthalmopathy.

Specimen: peripheral blood mononuclear cells (PBMCs), collected at new diagnosis, from a patient treated with antithyroid drugs. The receptors were gathered from a woman aged 25 to 39 with Graves disease. The CDR3 runs from the conserved cysteine through the conserved F or W. Fields, in order: V gene, J gene, D gene, clone size, CDR3 length, CDR3 protein, CDR3 DNA. A D gene is named only where the DNA matches it firmly. Size tells how often a clone was seen (once, few, many) or the class of an expanded clone, and some rows leave it out.

v_gene: TRBV5-1; j_gene: TRBJ2-1; d_gene: .; abundance: few; len: 12; CDR3aa: CASRTGKNEQFF; CDR3nt: TGCGCCAGCAGAACAGGGAAAAATGAGCAGTTCTTC
v_gene: TRBV9; j_gene: TRBJ1-2; d_gene: .; abundance: few; len: 15; CDR3aa: CASSPDSENAYGYTF; CDR3nt: TGTGCCAGCAGCCCAGACAGTGAAAATGCCTACGGCTACACCTTC
v_gene: TRBV7-9; j_gene: TRBJ1-2; d_gene: .; abundance: many; len: 16; CDR3aa: CASSLSGGHSNYGYTF; CDR3nt: TGTGCCAGCAGCTTATCGGGAGGGCATAGCAACTATGGCTACACCTTC
v_gene: TRBV6-2/TRBV6-3; j_gene: TRBJ1-3; d_gene: TRBD1; abundance: few; len: 17; CDR3aa: CASSYRDREINRNTIYF; CDR3nt: TGTGCCAGCAGTTATCGGGACAGGGAAATAAATAGAAACACCATATATTTT
v_gene: TRBV27; j_gene: TRBJ2-1; d_gene: .; abundance: few; len: 14; CDR3aa: CASSSRDVLNEQFF; CDR3nt: TGTGCCAGCAGTTCCAGGGATGTTCTCAATGAGCAGTTCTTC
v_gene: TRBV18; j_gene: TRBJ1-5; d_gene: .; abundance: many; len: 13; CDR3aa: CASSPQGSQPQHF; CDR3nt: TGTGCCAGCTCACCGCAGGGTAGTCAGCCCCAGCATTTT
v_gene: TRBV15; j_gene: TRBJ2-3; d_gene: .; abundance: many; len: 12; CDR3aa: CATSTQGYTQYF; CDR3nt: TGTGCCACCAGCACCCAGGGCTATACGCAGTATTTT
v_gene: TRBV5-6; j_gene: TRBJ1-5; d_gene: TRBD1; abundance: many; len: 15; CDR3aa: CASSSTGYGNQPQHF; CDR3nt: TGTGCCAGCAGCTCGACAGGGTATGGCAATCAGCCCCAGCATTTT
v_gene: TRBV6-1; j_gene: TRBJ2-3; d_gene: TRBD2; abundance: .; len: 14; CDR3aa: CASRRTSVTDTQYF; CDR3nt: TGTGCCAGCAGGCGGACTAGCGTCACAGATACGCAGTATTTT
v_gene: TRBV2; j_gene: TRBJ2-1; d_gene: .; abundance: .; len: 14; CDR3aa: CASNGKSSYNEQFF; CDR3nt: TGTGCCAGCAATGGCAAGAGCTCCTACAATGAGCAGTTCTTC
v_gene: TRBV12-3/TRBV12-4; j_gene: TRBJ2-2; d_gene: TRBD2; abundance: .; len: 14; CDR3aa: CASSLWGGAGELFF; CDR3nt: TGTGCCAGCAGCCTCTGGGGGGGGGCCGGGGAGCTGTTTTTT
v_gene: TRBV18; j_gene: TRBJ1-1; d_gene: .; abundance: .; len: 14; CDR3aa: CASSPLDGDTEAFF; CDR3nt: TGTGCCAGCTCACCTTTGGACGGCGACACTGAAGCTTTCTTT
v_gene: TRBV5-1; j_gene: TRBJ1-1; d_gene: TRBD1; abundance: many; len: 13; CDR3aa: CASSGTGRTEAFF; CDR3nt: TGCGCCAGCAGCGGGACAGGAAGGACTGAAGCTTTCTTT
v_gene: TRBV6-1; j_gene: TRBJ1-1; d_gene: .; abundance: many; len: 16; CDR3aa: CASSRRGWTVYAEAFF; CDR3nt: TGTGCCAGCAGCAGGCGGGGTTGGACGGTCTATGCTGAAGCTTTCTTT
v_gene: TRBV7-9; j_gene: TRBJ1-2; d_gene: .; abundance: many; len: 14; CDR3aa: CASSFPGSFYGYTF; CDR3nt: TGTGCCAGCAGCTTCCCCGGTTCGTTCTATGGCTACACCTTC
v_gene: TRBV20-1; j_gene: TRBJ2-5; d_gene: .; abundance: few; len: 12; CDR3aa: CSASRDVETQYF; CDR3nt: TGCAGTGCTAGTCGGGATGTAGAGACCCAGTACTTC
v_gene: TRBV5-5; j_gene: TRBJ1-1; d_gene: TRBD1; abundance: many; len: 18; CDR3aa: CASSLTGTGGMWDTEAFF; CDR3nt: TGTGCCAGCAGCCTCACCGGGACAGGGGGCATGTGGGACACTGAAGCTTTCTTT
v_gene: TRBV6-1; j_gene: TRBJ1-2; d_gene: TRBD1; abundance: many; len: 15; CDR3aa: CAISRNRDRVYGYTF; CDR3nt: TGTGCCATTTCTCGCAACCGGGACAGGGTTTATGGCTACACCTTC
v_gene: TRBV15; j_gene: TRBJ1-5; d_gene: .; abundance: many; len: 14; CDR3aa: CATSRQGSYQPQHF; CDR3nt: TGTGCCACCAGCAGGCAGGGTAGCTATCAGCCCCAGCATTTT
v_gene: TRBV20-1; j_gene: TRBJ2-5; d_gene: .; abundance: many; len: 11; CDR3aa: CSARFQETQYF; CDR3nt: TGCAGTGCCAGGTTCCAAGAGACCCAGTACTTC
v_gene: TRBV7-9; j_gene: TRBJ2-1; d_gene: .; abundance: many; len: 13; CDR3aa: CASSLAGTNEQFF; CDR3nt: TGTGCCAGCAGCTTAGCCGGAACCAATGAGCAGTTCTTC
v_gene: TRBV10-3; j_gene: TRBJ2-3; d_gene: .; abundance: many; len: 14; CDR3aa: CAISTTDSTDTQYF; CDR3nt: TGTGCCATCAGCACGACGGACAGCACAGATACGCAGTATTTT
v_gene: TRBV4-1; j_gene: TRBJ1-3; d_gene: .; abundance: many; len: 16; CDR3aa: CASSQFPRVAGNTIYF; CDR3nt: TGCGCCAGCAGCCAATTTCCCAGGGTAGCGGGAAACACCATATATTTT
v_gene: TRBV3-1; j_gene: TRBJ1-3; d_gene: .; abundance: many; len: 13; CDR3aa: CATAQGQGNTIYF; CDR3nt: TGTGCCACCGCCCAGGGGCAAGGAAACACCATATATTTT
v_gene: TRBV4-3; j_gene: TRBJ1-2; d_gene: .; abundance: .; len: 15; CDR3aa: CASSQVHGDNYGYTF; CDR3nt: TGCGCCAGCAGCCAAGTCCACGGAGATAACTATGGCTACACCTTC
v_gene: TRBV2; j_gene: TRBJ2-2; d_gene: .; abundance: many; len: 14; CDR3aa: CASSERQNTGELFF; CDR3nt: TGTGCCAGCAGTGAGAGACAGAACACCGGGGAGCTGTTTTTT
v_gene: TRBV7-8; j_gene: TRBJ1-5; d_gene: TRBD1; abundance: many; len: 17; CDR3aa: CASSGLTGGAFNQPQHF; CDR3nt: TGTGCCAGCAGCGGATTAACAGGGGGCGCCTTCAATCAGCCCCAGCATTTT
v_gene: TRBV5-5; j_gene: TRBJ1-2; d_gene: .; abundance: .; len: 13; CDR3aa: CASSLDWGGGYTF; CDR3nt: TGTGCCAGCAGCTTGGATTGGGGGGGGGGCTACACCTTC
v_gene: TRBV20-1; j_gene: TRBJ2-7; d_gene: TRBD1; abundance: many; len: 14; CDR3aa: CSASRTGARYEQYF; CDR3nt: TGCAGTGCTTCACGTACAGGGGCGCGCTACGAGCAGTACTTC
v_gene: TRBV12-3/TRBV12-4; j_gene: TRBJ2-2; d_gene: TRBD2; abundance: many; len: 15; CDR3aa: CASSSTLAGPTALFF; CDR3nt: TGTGCCAGCAGTTCCACGCTAGCGGGCCCCACGGCGCTGTTTTTT
v_gene: TRBV3-1; j_gene: TRBJ2-5; d_gene: .; abundance: many; len: 13; CDR3aa: CASSLAEQETQYF; CDR3nt: TGTGCCAGCAGCCTGGCAGAACAAGAGACCCAGTACTTC
v_gene: TRBV2; j_gene: TRBJ2-2; d_gene: .; abundance: .; len: 16; CDR3aa: CASSRGGLSNTGELFF; CDR3nt: TGTGCCAGCAGCCGGGGAGGACTATCGAACACCGGGGAGCTGTTTTTT
v_gene: TRBV6-1; j_gene: TRBJ1-3; d_gene: .; abundance: many; len: 15; CDR3aa: CASSPLISSGNTIYF; CDR3nt: TGTGCCAGCAGCCCTTTAATTAGCTCTGGAAACACCATATATTTT
v_gene: TRBV12-3/TRBV12-4; j_gene: TRBJ2-2; d_gene: .; abundance: many; len: 12; CDR3aa: CASSLSRVQLFF; CDR3nt: TGTGCCAGCAGTTTGTCCAGGGTACAGCTGTTTTTT
v_gene: TRBV20-1; j_gene: TRBJ1-1; d_gene: .; abundance: many; len: 11; CDR3aa: CSADEGTEAFF; CDR3nt: TGCAGTGCTGATGAGGGTACTGAAGCTTTCTTT
v_gene: TRBV14; j_gene: TRBJ1-2; d_gene: TRBD1; abundance: .; len: 16; CDR3aa: CASSQAPGQSNYGYTF; CDR3nt: TGTGCCAGCAGCCAAGCCCCGGGACAGTCTAACTATGGCTACACCTTC
v_gene: TRBV29-1; j_gene: TRBJ1-1; d_gene: .; abundance: many; len: 14; CDR3aa: CSVEDGQRNTEAFF; CDR3nt: TGCAGCGTTGAAGATGGCCAGAGGAACACTGAAGCTTTCTTT
v_gene: TRBV27; j_gene: TRBJ1-2; d_gene: TRBD1; abundance: many; len: 16; CDR3aa: CASSFRRDRGDYGYTF; CDR3nt: TGTGCCAGCAGTTTCCGCCGGGACAGGGGGGACTATGGCTACACCTTC
v_gene: TRBV13; j_gene: TRBJ2-7; d_gene: TRBD1; abundance: many; len: 14; CDR3aa: CASVGQGSSYEQYF; CDR3nt: TGTGCCAGCGTCGGACAGGGGTCGTCCTACGAGCAGTACTTC
v_gene: TRBV18; j_gene: TRBJ1-2; d_gene: .; abundance: many; len: 13; CDR3aa: CASSPAEGYGYTF; CDR3nt: TGTGCCAGCAGTCCTGCTGAGGGGTATGGCTACACCTTC
v_gene: TRBV18; j_gene: TRBJ1-1; d_gene: TRBD1; abundance: many; len: 15; CDR3aa: CASSPQAGTGREAFF; CDR3nt: TGTGCCAGCTCACCACAGGCCGGGACAGGGCGCGAAGCTTTCTTT
v_gene: TRBV4-1; j_gene: TRBJ2-2; d_gene: .; abundance: .; len: 16; CDR3aa: CASSQEWSGNTGELFF; CDR3nt: TGCGCCAGCAGCCAAGAGTGGTCAGGGAACACCGGGGAGCTGTTTTTT
v_gene: TRBV3-1; j_gene: TRBJ2-5; d_gene: TRBD2; abundance: many; len: 15; CDR3aa: CASSDSGGAAETQYF; CDR3nt: TGTGCCAGCAGTGATAGCGGGGGGGCGGCGGAGACCCAGTACTTC
v_gene: TRBV3-1; j_gene: TRBJ2-3; d_gene: TRBD2; abundance: many; len: 20; CDR3aa: CASSQDRGLAGGHSTDTQYF; CDR3nt: TGTGCCAGCAGCCAAGATCGGGGACTAGCGGGGGGGCACAGCACAGATACGCAGTATTTT
v_gene: TRBV27; j_gene: TRBJ1-5; d_gene: .; abundance: many; len: 13; CDR3aa: CASSLLGDQPQHF; CDR3nt: TGTGCCAGCAGTTTATTAGGGGACCAGCCCCAGCATTTT
v_gene: TRBV7-9; j_gene: TRBJ2-7; d_gene: .; abundance: many; len: 14; CDR3aa: CASSIEGFSYEQYF; CDR3nt: TGTGCCAGCTCGATCGAGGGGTTCTCCTACGAGCAGTACTTC
v_gene: TRBV11-2; j_gene: TRBJ1-4; d_gene: .; abundance: many; len: 16; CDR3aa: CASSPGWAVINEKLFF; CDR3nt: TGTGCCAGCAGCCCTGGCTGGGCCGTCATTAATGAAAAACTGTTTTTT
v_gene: TRBV6-1; j_gene: TRBJ1-3; d_gene: .; abundance: many; len: 15; CDR3aa: CASRDTGFGGNTIYF; CDR3nt: TGTGCCAGCAGAGACACAGGGTTTGGTGGAAACACCATATATTTT
v_gene: TRBV7-2; j_gene: TRBJ2-1; d_gene: TRBD1; abundance: many; len: 17; CDR3aa: CASSSPGQGPSYNEQFF; CDR3nt: TGTGCCAGCAGCTCTCCAGGACAGGGTCCCTCCTACAATGAGCAGTTCTTC
v_gene: TRBV12-3/TRBV12-4; j_gene: TRBJ1-5; d_gene: .; abundance: many; len: 15; CDR3aa: CASSLSTPGGQPQHF; CDR3nt: TGTGCCAGCAGTTTAAGTACACCGGGAGGTCAGCCCCAGCATTTT
v_gene: TRBV7-2; j_gene: TRBJ2-1; d_gene: TRBD2; abundance: once; len: 17; CDR3aa: CASRLLAGTSVHNEQFF; CDR3nt: TGTGCCAGCAGGTTACTCGCCGGGACTAGCGTCCACAATGAGCAGTTCTTC
v_gene: TRBV6-1; j_gene: TRBJ1-5; d_gene: .; abundance: many; len: 15; CDR3aa: CASSEADGWGQPQHF; CDR3nt: TGTGCCAGCAGTGAAGCGGACGGGTGGGGTCAGCCCCAGCATTTT
v_gene: TRBV5-1; j_gene: TRBJ2-1; d_gene: TRBD1; abundance: .; len: 17; CDR3aa: CASSLERDSVWYNEQFF; CDR3nt: TGCGCCAGCAGCTTGGAACGGGACAGTGTGTGGTACAATGAGCAGTTCTTC
v_gene: TRBV5-5; j_gene: TRBJ1-5; d_gene: .; abundance: many; len: 16; CDR3aa: CASSLGQGGSRQPQHF; CDR3nt: TGTGCCAGCAGCTTGGGGCAGGGAGGCTCACGCCAGCCCCAGCATTTT
v_gene: TRBV9; j_gene: TRBJ2-3; d_gene: TRBD1; abundance: .; len: 14; CDR3aa: CASSGGQGIDTQYF; CDR3nt: TGTGCCAGCAGCGGGGGACAGGGAATAGATACGCAGTATTTT
v_gene: TRBV5-1; j_gene: TRBJ1-2; d_gene: TRBD1; abundance: .; len: 14; CDR3aa: CASSVGQGKSGYTF; CDR3nt: TGCGCCAGCAGCGTTGGACAGGGGAAGTCTGGCTACACCTTC
v_gene: TRBV27; j_gene: TRBJ1-5; d_gene: TRBD1; abundance: many; len: 14; CDR3aa: CASSLQGASQPQHF; CDR3nt: TGTGCCAGCAGTTTACAGGGGGCGAGTCAGCCCCAGCATTTT
v_gene: TRBV6-1; j_gene: TRBJ1-1; d_gene: TRBD1; abundance: few; len: 13; CDR3aa: CASRPGQGREAFF; CDR3nt: TGTGCCAGCAGGCCGGGACAGGGACGTGAAGCTTTCTTT
v_gene: TRBV3-1; j_gene: TRBJ2-5; d_gene: .; abundance: many; len: 12; CDR3aa: CASSRTAETQYF; CDR3nt: TGTGCCAGCAGCCGCACAGCAGAGACCCAGTACTTC